Listed below are T cell receptor beta chains from one sample, sequenced in a study of T cell changes during pregnancy in multiple sclerosis. Repertoires were generated with immunoSEQ multiplex PCR, while TCRdb's copy carries only in-frame clones and drops some. Here the sample spans 40,000 or so clones, 75% to 95% being singletons. Material: CD8+ T cells from peripheral blood mononuclear cells, obtained in the second trimester of pregnancy. The receptors stem from a female donor with multiple sclerosis, enrolled in a pregnancy study. Both conserved end residues are part of each CDR3. Fields, in order: J gene, clone size, V gene, D gene, CDR3 length, CDR3 protein, CDR3 DNA. The D gene is left open where the match is weak. Clone size, where shown, is once, few, many, or a class for clones that have expanded.

J gene: TRBJ1-3; clone size: few; V gene: TRBV27; D gene: .; CDR3 length: 14; CDR3 protein: CASSTGGAGNTIYF; CDR3 DNA: TGTGCCAGCAGCACCGGGGGGGCCGGAAACACCATATATTTT
J gene: TRBJ1-5; clone size: .; V gene: TRBV9; D gene: .; CDR3 length: 15; CDR3 protein: CASSVDGGSNQPQHF; CDR3 DNA: TGTGCCAGCAGCGTAGACGGGGGGAGCAATCAGCCCCAGCATTTT
J gene: TRBJ2-1; clone size: .; V gene: TRBV19; D gene: TRBD1; CDR3 length: 13; CDR3 protein: CASSIQGANEQFF; CDR3 DNA: TGTGCCAGTAGTATCCAGGGGGCGAATGAGCAGTTCTTC
J gene: TRBJ1-1; clone size: .; V gene: TRBV18; D gene: .; CDR3 length: 16; CDR3 protein: CASSPPATGKNTEAFF; CDR3 DNA: TGTGCCAGCTCACCACCGGCGACAGGAAAGAACACTGAAGCTTTCTTT
J gene: TRBJ1-2; clone size: .; V gene: TRBV11-2; D gene: .; CDR3 length: 15; CDR3 protein: CASSLAGDGPDGYTF; CDR3 DNA: TGTGCCAGCAGCTTAGCGGGGGACGGTCCTGATGGCTACACCTTC
J gene: TRBJ2-3; clone size: .; V gene: TRBV4-2; D gene: TRBD1; CDR3 length: 15; CDR3 protein: CASSPGQHTSDTQYF; CDR3 DNA: TGTGCCAGCAGTCCGGGACAGCATACATCCGATACGCAGTATTTT
J gene: TRBJ2-7; clone size: once; V gene: TRBV11-1; D gene: TRBD2; CDR3 length: 16; CDR3 protein: CASSPRLAGTAGEQYF; CDR3 DNA: TGTGCCAGCAGCCCACGGCTAGCGGGTACCGCCGGCGAGCAGTACTTC
J gene: TRBJ1-2; clone size: .; V gene: TRBV6-6; D gene: .; CDR3 length: 15; CDR3 protein: CASSSSSTGNNGYTF; CDR3 DNA: TGTGCCAGCAGTTCCTCTTCGACAGGCAATAATGGCTACACCTTC
J gene: TRBJ2-7; clone size: .; V gene: TRBV29-1; D gene: .; CDR3 length: 12; CDR3 protein: CSVDFGRYEQYF; CDR3 DNA: TGCAGCGTTGATTTCGGGAGATACGAGCAGTACTTC
J gene: TRBJ1-2; clone size: .; V gene: TRBV13; D gene: TRBD1; CDR3 length: 14; CDR3 protein: CASSLGTDLYGYTF; CDR3 DNA: TGTGCCAGCAGCCTGGGGACAGACCTCTATGGCTACACCTTC
J gene: TRBJ2-7; clone size: .; V gene: TRBV29-1; D gene: TRBD2; CDR3 length: 13; CDR3 protein: CSARTSGAYEQYF; CDR3 DNA: TGCAGCGCTCGGACTAGCGGGGCCTACGAGCAGTACTTC
J gene: TRBJ2-7; clone size: .; V gene: TRBV5-4; D gene: TRBD2; CDR3 length: 15; CDR3 protein: CASSGTSGESYEQYF; CDR3 DNA: TGTGCCAGCAGCGGTACTAGCGGGGAATCCTACGAGCAGTACTTC
J gene: TRBJ2-7; clone size: .; V gene: TRBV6-5; D gene: TRBD2; CDR3 length: 14; CDR3 protein: CASREVGGSSEQYF; CDR3 DNA: TGTGCCAGCAGAGAGGTGGGGGGGAGTTCCGAGCAGTACTTC
J gene: TRBJ1-4; clone size: .; V gene: TRBV7-9; D gene: .; CDR3 length: 15; CDR3 protein: CASSSSGEANEKLFF; CDR3 DNA: TGTGCCAGCAGCTCGTCCGGGGAAGCTAATGAAAAACTGTTTTTT
J gene: TRBJ1-5; clone size: .; V gene: TRBV13; D gene: TRBD1; CDR3 length: 13; CDR3 protein: CASSADRVQPQHF; CDR3 DNA: TGTGCCAGCAGCGCCGACAGGGTTCAGCCCCAGCATTTT
J gene: TRBJ2-7; clone size: .; V gene: TRBV7-2; D gene: TRBD1; CDR3 length: 16; CDR3 protein: CASSFPGTGVFYEQYF; CDR3 DNA: TGTGCCAGCAGCTTTCCCGGGACAGGGGTCTTCTACGAGCAGTACTTC
J gene: TRBJ2-7; clone size: medium-sized; V gene: TRBV2; D gene: .; CDR3 length: 18; CDR3 protein: CASSEVGASLPTTYEQYF; CDR3 DNA: TGTGCCAGCAGTGAAGTGGGCGCCAGTCTTCCTACCACGTACGAGCAGTACTTC
J gene: TRBJ2-3; clone size: .; V gene: TRBV10-3; D gene: .; CDR3 length: 12; CDR3 protein: CAISSRGDTQYF; CDR3 DNA: TGTGCCATCAGCAGCAGGGGTGATACGCAGTATTTT
J gene: TRBJ2-7; clone size: .; V gene: TRBV7-9; D gene: TRBD1; CDR3 length: 15; CDR3 protein: CASSSDRGFTYEQYF; CDR3 DNA: TGTGCCAGCAGCTCGGACAGGGGTTTTACGTACGAGCAGTACTTC
J gene: TRBJ2-1; clone size: .; V gene: TRBV27; D gene: .; CDR3 length: 14; CDR3 protein: CAARSGSSYNEQFF; CDR3 DNA: TGTGCCGCCCGTAGCGGAAGCTCCTACAATGAGCAGTTCTTC
J gene: TRBJ2-7; clone size: .; V gene: TRBV7-9; D gene: .; CDR3 length: 16; CDR3 protein: CASSSTTGPVWNEQYF; CDR3 DNA: TGTGCCAGCAGCTCCACCACAGGGCCTGTGTGGAACGAGCAGTACTTC
J gene: TRBJ1-2; clone size: .; V gene: TRBV6-1; D gene: TRBD1; CDR3 length: 14; CDR3 protein: CASSDSGGTYGYTF; CDR3 DNA: TGTGCCAGCAGTGATTCAGGGGGGACATATGGCTACACCTTC
J gene: TRBJ1-5; clone size: .; V gene: TRBV7-8; D gene: TRBD1; CDR3 length: 15; CDR3 protein: CASSSDREINQPQHF; CDR3 DNA: TGTGCCAGCAGTTCCGACAGGGAAATTAATCAGCCCCAGCATTTT
J gene: TRBJ2-3; clone size: .; V gene: TRBV4-3; D gene: .; CDR3 length: 17; CDR3 protein: CASSQEAGTDYTDTQYF; CDR3 DNA: TGCGCCAGCAGCCAAGAAGCAGGAACGGACTACACAGATACGCAGTATTTT
J gene: TRBJ1-1; clone size: few; V gene: TRBV30; D gene: .; CDR3 length: 13; CDR3 protein: CAWSFPGLTEAFF; CDR3 DNA: TGTGCCTGGAGCTTCCCGGGACTAACTGAAGCTTTCTTT
J gene: TRBJ1-2; clone size: few; V gene: TRBV11-2; D gene: .; CDR3 length: 14; CDR3 protein: CASSLGRSIYGYTF; CDR3 DNA: TGTGCCAGCAGCTTAGGGCGGAGTATCTATGGCTACACCTTC
J gene: TRBJ2-7; clone size: .; V gene: TRBV27; D gene: TRBD2; CDR3 length: 17; CDR3 protein: CASRPHSLAGEFYEQYF; CDR3 DNA: TGTGCCAGCAGACCTCACTCACTAGCGGGGGAGTTCTACGAGCAGTACTTC
J gene: TRBJ2-3; clone size: .; V gene: TRBV4-1; D gene: TRBD1; CDR3 length: 16; CDR3 protein: CASSQDGTGGWDTQYF; CDR3 DNA: TGCGCCAGCAGCCAAGACGGGACAGGGGGGTGGGATACGCAGTATTTT
J gene: TRBJ1-1; clone size: .; V gene: TRBV2; D gene: .; CDR3 length: 16; CDR3 protein: CATARGPLRENTEAFF; CDR3 DNA: TGTGCCACCGCAAGAGGGCCCCTAAGGGAGAACACTGAAGCTTTCTTT
J gene: TRBJ2-5; clone size: .; V gene: TRBV5-1; D gene: TRBD2; CDR3 length: 17; CDR3 protein: CASKPSGGPANQETQYF; CDR3 DNA: TGCGCCAGCAAGCCCAGCGGGGGGCCCGCAAATCAAGAGACCCAGTACTTC
J gene: TRBJ1-5; clone size: .; V gene: TRBV30; D gene: TRBD1; CDR3 length: 14; CDR3 protein: CAWSVGQGGQPQHF; CDR3 DNA: TGTGCCTGGAGTGTCGGGCAGGGGGGTCAGCCCCAGCATTTT
J gene: TRBJ2-1; clone size: .; V gene: TRBV4-3; D gene: .; CDR3 length: 17; CDR3 protein: CASSQVQGYGSYNEQFF; CDR3 DNA: TGCGCCAGCAGCCAAGTCCAGGGATATGGCTCCTACAATGAGCAGTTCTTC
J gene: TRBJ1-2; clone size: .; V gene: TRBV10-2; D gene: TRBD1; CDR3 length: 16; CDR3 protein: CASSEPWTGLNDGYTF; CDR3 DNA: TGCGCCAGCAGTGAGCCGTGGACAGGGCTGAACGATGGCTACACCTTC
J gene: TRBJ1-1; clone size: .; V gene: TRBV6-1; D gene: .; CDR3 length: 15; CDR3 protein: CASSAGTIIFTEAFF; CDR3 DNA: TGTGCCAGCAGTGCCGGGACAATAATTTTCACTGAAGCTTTCTTT
J gene: TRBJ2-7; clone size: .; V gene: TRBV19; D gene: TRBD2; CDR3 length: 13; CDR3 protein: CASSPNGGYEQYF; CDR3 DNA: TGTGCCAGTAGTCCCAACGGGGGGTACGAGCAGTACTTC
J gene: TRBJ2-5; clone size: .; V gene: TRBV6-1; D gene: TRBD1; CDR3 length: 17; CDR3 protein: CASSEAPTGLLSETQYF; CDR3 DNA: TGTGCCAGCAGTGAAGCGCCGACAGGGTTGTTGTCAGAGACCCAGTACTTC
J gene: TRBJ2-1; clone size: .; V gene: TRBV4-2; D gene: TRBD2; CDR3 length: 17; CDR3 protein: CASSQAGAGGTWYEQFF; CDR3 DNA: TGTGCCAGCAGCCAAGCAGGAGCGGGGGGGACGTGGTATGAGCAGTTCTTC
J gene: TRBJ2-3; clone size: once; V gene: TRBV5-6; D gene: TRBD1; CDR3 length: 16; CDR3 protein: CASSGDRGLRTDTQYF; CDR3 DNA: TGTGCCAGCAGCGGTGACAGGGGACTTAGGACAGATACGCAGTATTTT
J gene: TRBJ1-1; clone size: .; V gene: TRBV30; D gene: .; CDR3 length: 13; CDR3 protein: CAWSVQADTEAFF; CDR3 DNA: TGTGCCTGGAGTGTCCAGGCAGACACTGAAGCTTTCTTT
J gene: TRBJ2-7; clone size: few; V gene: TRBV28; D gene: TRBD2; CDR3 length: 15; CDR3 protein: CASSRYPSSGDEQYF; CDR3 DNA: TGTGCCAGCAGTCGCTACCCCTCTAGCGGGGACGAGCAGTACTTC
J gene: TRBJ1-1; clone size: .; V gene: TRBV4-2; D gene: .; CDR3 length: 16; CDR3 protein: CASSQEEAVVNTEAFF; CDR3 DNA: TGTGCCAGCAGCCAAGAGGAGGCCGTGGTGAACACTGAAGCTTTCTTT
J gene: TRBJ1-2; clone size: .; V gene: TRBV5-6; D gene: .; CDR3 length: 13; CDR3 protein: CASSPGQSPGYTF; CDR3 DNA: TGTGCCAGCAGCCCAGGACAGTCCCCAGGCTACACCTTC
J gene: TRBJ2-1; clone size: .; V gene: TRBV9; D gene: TRBD2; CDR3 length: 15; CDR3 protein: CASSVGGGSHNEQFF; CDR3 DNA: TGTGCCAGCAGCGTAGGCGGCGGGAGTCACAATGAGCAGTTCTTC
J gene: TRBJ1-3; clone size: .; V gene: TRBV9; D gene: .; CDR3 length: 15; CDR3 protein: CASDKGESSGNTIYF; CDR3 DNA: TGTGCCAGCGATAAAGGGGAAAGCTCTGGAAACACCATATATTTT
J gene: TRBJ1-2; clone size: .; V gene: TRBV7-2; D gene: .; CDR3 length: 14; CDR3 protein: CASSLDWRGYGYTF; CDR3 DNA: TGTGCCAGCAGCTTAGACTGGAGGGGATATGGCTACACCTTC
J gene: TRBJ1-4; clone size: .; V gene: TRBV9; D gene: .; CDR3 length: 15; CDR3 protein: CASSVGLLAVEKLFF; CDR3 DNA: TGTGCCAGCAGCGTAGGGCTCCTGGCGGTCGAAAAACTGTTTTTT
J gene: TRBJ1-1; clone size: .; V gene: TRBV5-6; D gene: .; CDR3 length: 13; CDR3 protein: CASSFYGPTEAFF; CDR3 DNA: TGTGCCAGCAGCTTTTATGGGCCCACTGAAGCTTTCTTT
J gene: TRBJ2-2; clone size: once; V gene: TRBV10-3; D gene: .; CDR3 length: 12; CDR3 protein: CASLGSTGELFF; CDR3 DNA: TGTGCCAGCCTAGGCTCAACCGGGGAGCTGTTTTTT
J gene: TRBJ2-7; clone size: .; V gene: TRBV18; D gene: TRBD2; CDR3 length: 15; CDR3 protein: CASLGTSGNGYEQYF; CDR3 DNA: TGTGCCAGCTTGGGGACTAGCGGGAACGGCTACGAGCAGTACTTC
J gene: TRBJ2-7; clone size: once; V gene: TRBV11-2; D gene: .; CDR3 length: 16; CDR3 protein: CASSLPGTPYLYEQYF; CDR3 DNA: TGTGCCAGCAGCTTACCCGGGACACCGTACCTCTACGAGCAGTACTTC
J gene: TRBJ2-7; clone size: .; V gene: TRBV7-9; D gene: .; CDR3 length: 17; CDR3 protein: CASSSSPADSWAYEQYF; CDR3 DNA: TGTGCCAGCAGCTCCTCCCCGGCGGACAGTTGGGCCTACGAGCAGTACTTC
J gene: TRBJ1-2; clone size: few; V gene: TRBV10-3; D gene: .; CDR3 length: 13; CDR3 protein: CAINPNVGLGYTF; CDR3 DNA: TGTGCCATCAACCCTAACGTGGGGCTCGGCTACACCTTC
J gene: TRBJ2-2; clone size: .; V gene: TRBV27; D gene: .; CDR3 length: 15; CDR3 protein: CASTPGTTNTGELFF; CDR3 DNA: TGTGCCAGCACTCCCGGGACAACGAACACCGGGGAGCTGTTTTTT